This is a list of T cell receptor beta chains from one sample in a study of T-cell memory formation after mild COVID-19. TCRdb independently ran MiXCR on the 5' RACE reads; one entry per CDR3 protein. The table shows about 390,000 distinct CDR3 sequences, with 15% to 20% occurring only once. The sequencing input was PBMCs or a T cell subset sorted from them (not recorded which). The receptor set was obtained from a man aged 18-30 years who had mild COVID-19 (a few samples of this study predate the infection). Cell type and time point are not known. Both conserved end residues are part of each CDR3. A D gene is named only where the DNA matches it firmly. Only part of the rows carry a size: once, few, many, or a class if the clone is expanded.

cdr3_aa cdr3_nt d_call j_call v_call cdr3_length clone_size
CATSRATGGQETQYF TGTGCCACCAGCAGAGCGACAGGGGGTCAAGAGACCCAGTACTTC TRBD1 TRBJ2-5 TRBV15 15 -
CASSEAWRIGTDTQYF TGTGCCAGCAGTGAAGCATGGCGGATCGGCACAGATACGCAGTATTTT - TRBJ2-3 TRBV2 16 many
CASSRTIPQTPSSGANVLTF TGTGCCAGCAGCCGCACCATACCCCAGACACCTAGCTCTGGGGCCAACGTCCTGACTTTC - TRBJ2-6 TRBV6-5 20 few
CASSRRDSGGLSTDTQYF TGCGCCAGCAGCCGTCGGGATAGCGGGGGGCTCAGCACAGATACGCAGTATTTT TRBD2 TRBJ2-3 TRBV4-3 18 once
CASSGRQGKNEQFF TGTGCCAGCAGCGGCCGACAGGGGAAGAATGAGCAGTTCTTC TRBD1 TRBJ2-1 TRBV7-9 14 -
CASSLTGQRNSPLHF TGTGCCAGCAGCTTGACGGGACAGAGAAATTCACCCCTCCACTTT TRBD1 TRBJ1-6 TRBV7-3 15 -
CSARPSGQTWYNEQFF TGCAGTGCTAGACCGTCCGGACAGACTTGGTACAATGAGCAGTTCTTC - TRBJ2-1 TRBV20-1 16 -
CASSRTTSGGAETQYF TGTGCCAGCAGCCGGACGACTAGCGGGGGGGCGGAGACCCAGTACTTC TRBD2 TRBJ2-5 TRBV3-1 16 -
CATRSGYGSYEQYF TGTGCCACCAGGAGTGGGTACGGGTCCTACGAGCAGTACTTC - TRBJ2-7 TRBV7-2 14 few
CASSQDPLDYNEQFF TGCGCCAGCAGCCAAGATCCTCTGGACTACAATGAGCAGTTCTTC - TRBJ2-1 TRBV4-1 15 -
CASSPVPGLAGISYNEQFF TGTGCCAGCAGCCCAGTCCCGGGACTAGCGGGGATTTCCTACAATGAGCAGTTCTTC TRBD2 TRBJ2-1 TRBV3-1 19 -
CASSQLVGDTGELFF TGCGCCAGCAGCCAACTGGTAGGCGACACCGGGGAGCTGTTTTTT - TRBJ2-2 TRBV4-3 15 -
CSVAKGTTEAFF TGCAGCGTTGCAAAGGGGACCACTGAAGCTTTCTTT - TRBJ1-1 TRBV29-1 12 -
CASTDGSYNSPLHF TGTGCCAGCACCGACGGTAGTTATAATTCACCCCTCCACTTT - TRBJ1-6 TRBV7-2 14 few
CASSVAASGGLTGELFF TGTGCCAGCAGCGTAGCGGCTAGCGGGGGGCTCACCGGGGAGCTGTTTTTT TRBD2 TRBJ2-2 TRBV9 17 -
CASSLEGTGGQETQYF TGCGCCAGCAGCTTGGAGGGGACAGGGGGCCAGGAGACCCAGTACTTC TRBD1 TRBJ2-5 TRBV5-1 16 -
CASSHRGTGGNEAFF TGTGCCAGCAGCCACAGGGGGACAGGGGGCAATGAAGCTTTCTTT TRBD1 TRBJ1-1 TRBV7-9 15 few
CASSSSTLASSSYNEQFF TGTGCCAGCAGTTCTAGTACCTTGGCCTCCAGCTCCTACAATGAGCAGTTCTTC - TRBJ2-1 TRBV6-2/TRBV6-3 18 few
CASSVTSGGEETQYF TGTGCCAGCAGCGTGACTAGCGGGGGGGAAGAGACCCAGTACTTC TRBD2 TRBJ2-5 TRBV12-3/TRBV12-4 15 few
CASSYRAPTDTQYF TGTGCCAGCAGTTACAGGGCTCCCACAGATACGCAGTATTTT - TRBJ2-3 TRBV28 14 few
CASNPRGGDTEAFF TGCGCCAGCAACCCAAGGGGAGGTGACACTGAAGCTTTCTTT - TRBJ1-1 TRBV5-1 14 many
CASSSPRGREETQYF TGTGCCAGCAGTTCACCCAGGGGGCGCGAGGAGACCCAGTACTTC TRBD1 TRBJ2-5 TRBV6-5 15 few
CASRPLYSAVAGTSTDTQYF TGTGCCAGCAGGCCCCTGTACTCCGCGGTAGCGGGGACTAGCACAGATACGCAGTATTTT TRBD2 TRBJ2-3 TRBV7-9 20 -
CASSVTISEKLFF TGTGCCAGCAGCGTTACAATCTCGGAAAAACTGTTTTTT - TRBJ1-4 TRBV7-2 13 -
CASSQDDLGRGLAGELFF TGTGCCAGCAGCCAAGACGACCTGGGCAGGGGGCTCGCCGGGGAGCTGTTTTTT TRBD1 TRBJ2-2 TRBV4-2 18 few
CASSAVAQETQYF TGTGCCAGCTCTGCGGTGGCTCAAGAGACCCAGTACTTC - TRBJ2-5 TRBV18 13 -
CASSLYRRDTEAFF TGTGCCAGCAGCTTATACAGGAGGGACACTGAAGCTTTCTTT - TRBJ1-1 TRBV5-5 14 few
CASGTKTQYF TGTGCCAGCGGTACTAAGACCCAGTACTTC - TRBJ2-5 TRBV27 10 -
CASSEQGNTIYF TGTGCCAGCAGCGAACAGGGGAACACCATATATTTT TRBD1 TRBJ1-3 TRBV14 12 -
CASSFKEGGTYEQYF TGTGCCAGCAGCTTTAAGGAAGGCGGTACCTACGAGCAGTACTTC - TRBJ2-7 TRBV7-6 15 few
CASSQGAGADTQYF TGTGCCAGCAGCCAAGGAGCGGGGGCAGATACGCAGTATTTT TRBD2 TRBJ2-3 TRBV3-1 14 -
CASSYTGATQETQYF TGTGCCAGCAGTTACACGGGGGCCACCCAAGAGACCCAGTACTTC - TRBJ2-5 TRBV6-5 15 once
CSARALGGSTGELFF TGCAGTGCTAGAGCCCTCGGGGGTAGCACCGGGGAGCTGTTTTTT - TRBJ2-2 TRBV20-1 15 -
CASSNGQPNTEAFF TGCGCCAGCAGCAACGGACAGCCGAACACTGAAGCTTTCTTT - TRBJ1-1 TRBV5-1 14 few
CASSPRRGGYTF TGTGCCAGCAGCCCGAGAAGAGGAGGCTACACCTTC - TRBJ1-2 TRBV7-2 12 -
CASSPYTSGANVLTF TGTGCCAGTAGCCCCTACACCTCTGGGGCCAACGTCCTGACTTTC - TRBJ2-6 TRBV19 15 -
CASSFDTVLAGGGKNIQYF TGTGCCAGCAGCTTCGACACCGTCCTAGCGGGAGGGGGCAAAAACATTCAGTACTTC TRBD2 TRBJ2-4 TRBV7-2 19 -
CASSLNLAGGTDTQYF TGTGCCAGCAGTTTAAATCTAGCGGGAGGCACAGATACGCAGTATTTT TRBD2 TRBJ2-3 TRBV12-3/TRBV12-4 16 few
CASSAPSGAHTDTQYF TGTGCCAGCAGCGCCCCCTCGGGTGCTCACACAGATACGCAGTATTTT - TRBJ2-3 TRBV7-9 16 -
CSASSGGGPETQYF TGCAGTGCTTCTAGCGGGGGGGGGCCCGAGACCCAGTACTTC TRBD2 TRBJ2-5 TRBV20-1 14 -
CASSQGRTGGEKLFF TGTGCCAGCAGCCAAGGGCGGACGGGTGGGGAAAAACTGTTTTTT - TRBJ1-4 TRBV3-1 15 -
CASSFSDPNTEAFF TGTGCCAGCAGCTTCTCTGACCCAAACACTGAAGCTTTCTTT - TRBJ1-1 TRBV7-9 14 -